This T cell receptor (beta chain) emerged from a study of yellow fever vaccine responses in identical twins. Study-level points and caveats: Vaccine T cell responses of twins reportedly seemed partly convergent and partly personalized.

The CDR3 has 17 residues. Germline V gives CDR1 SGHDN, CDR2 FVKESK. Losses at the gene ends were 3 bases for V and 6 bases for J; bases not matched to a gene: 15. On this clonotype itself: What it binds is unknown.

One entry per CDR3 protein results from TCRdb running MiXCR on the RT-PCR reads. There are tens of thousands of distinct CDR3 sequences in the sample; roughly 73% occur only once, and about 5% lies in the top ten. The chain recombines TRBV14 with TRBJ2-3, with 7 bases that match TRBD2. The source material was T cells from blood (PBMCs), unsorted or a sorted subset (not recorded which), sampled before or after yellow fever vaccination (not recorded which). This TCR came from a young woman who received the yellow fever vaccine. The CDR3 nucleotides read TGTGCCAGCAGCCACGACCTCGGGACTACGTACTCGGATACGCAGTATTTT. Translation: CASSHDLGTTYSDTQYF.